A single sample is the source of the 11 T cell receptor beta chains below, sequenced in a study of metastatic and nonmetastatic thyroid tumors. MiXCR re-clonotyped the PCR reads for TCRdb. Found here are about 53,000 clones, 20% of them singletons; the top ten hold around 4%. The entire patient cohort was treatment-naive prior to thyroid surgery. Sample: blood. All receptors derive from a female donor with papillary thyroid cancer or a benign thyroid nodule (not recorded which). Some clones in this sample may be carry-over from other donors' samples.

The chain carries TRBV28 and TRBJ2-1; D is undetermined. The V end lost 5 bases, the J end lost 4 bases, and 15 bases lay between the germline ends. The CDR3 runs 15 residues. The germline V gene has CDR1 MDHEN and CDR2 SYDVKM. In DNA, the CDR3 is TGTGCCAGCAGTCCGGTAGTGAGGATATACAATGAGCAGTTCTTC. This sequence encodes CASSPVVRIYNEQFF.

At least ten counts were recorded for this clone. The chain couples TRBV28 to TRBJ1-2; 7 bases align to TRBD1. CDR1 is MDHEN and CDR2 is SYDVKM in the germline V gene. Trimming cost V 7 bases and J 4 bases; bases outside gene matches: 6. There are 13 residues in the CDR3. The CDR3 loop is CASTKAGGYGYTF. CDR3 in DNA: TGTGCCAGCACCAAGGCAGGGGGCTATGGCTACACCTTC.

The V gene is TRBV12-3 or TRBV12-4, the J gene TRBJ2-7; D possibly corresponds to TRBD2 (5 bases). This CDR3 is built from 15 residues. The CDR3 is CDISLGWRNSYEQYF. The CDR3 DNA reads as TGTGACATCAGTTTAGGGTGGAGGAACTCCTACGAGCAGTACTTC.

Notes on this clone: This could be a read error, since a much larger clone is one nucleotide away. The rearrangement uses TRBV20-1 and TRBJ2-5; D is uncertain. Germline loops: CDR1 DFQATT, CDR2 SNEGSKA (reference sequence). The CDR3 spans 12 residues. V was pared by 6 bases and J by 2 bases, with 10 bases between. The CDR3 coding sequence is TGCAGTGCGGATGTAGAACAAGAGACCCAGTACTTC. Translated, it gives CSADVEQETQYF.

The chain has TRBV19 and TRBJ1-5, with D unclear. V lost 7 bases and J lost 0, with 10 bases in between. Germline assignment: CDR1 LNHDA and CDR2 SQIVND (reference sequence). The CDR3 runs 14 residues. The CDR3 DNA reads as TGTGCCAGTATCCGCAGGCATAGCAATCAGCCCCAGCATTTT. This translates into CASIRRHSNQPQHF.

Concerning this clone: The junction and the germline gene differ at one end; a read error may be behind it. The chain carries TRBV20-1 and TRBJ2-5; D not resolved. The CDR3 covers 16 residues. CDR1 and CDR2 from the germline V gene are DFQATT and SNEGSKA (reference sequence). CDR3 coding DNA: TGCTGTGCTAGAGAGTGGTCACTGGCCCATGGGGTGACCCAGTACTTC. It is translated as CCAREWSLAHGVTQYF.

The rearrangement uses TRBV24-1 and TRBJ1-2, with D perhaps TRBD1 (5 bases). This CDR3 has 17 residues. The ends were cut back, 2 bases at V and 5 bases at J, with 20 bases in the middle. Germline-derived CDR1 and CDR2 are KGHDR and SFDVKD. The CDR3 nucleotides are TGTGCCACCAGTGATTCGCGACAGAAGGTATCTTCATATGGCTACACCTTC. This translates into CATSDSRQKVSSYGYTF.

Regarding this clone: The junction and the germline gene differ at one end; a read error may be behind it. This chain's CDR3 is CASRGNSGSITDKQYF. The CDR3 nucleotides are TGTGCCAGCAGGGGGAATAGCGGGAGTATCACAGATAAGCAGTATTTT. The gene calls are TRBV6-1 and TRBJ2-3; TRBD2 agrees at 9 bases. The germline V gene has CDR1 MNHNS and CDR2 SASEGT. The CDR3 has 16 residues.

This clone occurred many times. The genes are TRBV5-1 and TRBJ2-7; D is tentatively TRBD1 or TRBD2 (7 bases each). Germline loops: CDR1 SGHRS, CDR2 YFSETQ. The CDR3 length is 15 residues. V was cut by 5 bases and J by 2 bases, with 17 bases left in between. In DNA form, the CDR3 reads TGCGCCAGCAGGGGAGGGACAGAACCTGCCTACGAGCAGTACTTC. Its protein is CASRGGTEPAYEQYF.

At least ten counts were recorded for this clone. The gene calls are TRBV28 and TRBJ2-5; 10 bases map to TRBD1. The germline V gene encodes CDR1 MDHEN and CDR2 SYDVKM. The CDR3 covers 13 residues. Trimming took 6 bases from V and 4 from J; bases not matched to a gene: 2. CDR3 amino acids: CASRRTGGETQYF. The DNA for the CDR3 is TGTGCCAGCAGGCGGACAGGGGGAGAGACCCAGTACTTC.

This clone was detected ten times or more. V is TRBV28 and J is TRBJ1-4, with D perhaps matching TRBD1 (6 bases). The V gene's germline CDR1 is MDHEN and CDR2 SYDVKM. This CDR3 is 15 amino acids long. Trimming removed 3 bases from V and 4 bases from J, with 12 bases in between. The CDR3 sequence: CASSFRGHRNEKLFF. The CDR3 nucleotides are TGTGCCAGCAGTTTCCGGGGACACCGTAATGAAAAACTGTTTTTT.